This T cell receptor beta chain was recorded in a study of blood T cell repertoires in COVID-19. The wider study: The origin of the acute and convalescent COVID-19 samples was the United States, Italy and Spain. Sample material is recorded as cDNA or gDNA derived from T cells, B-cell-depleted T cells, or PBMCs.

This clone was found once. The CDR3 consists of 14 residues. V was shortened by 8 bases and J by 5 bases, with 16 bases between the two germline ends. Germline V gene lookup returns CDR1 MNHEY and CDR2 SVGAGI. Original processing methods: For nucleated cells, counts were estimated from reference gene primer amplification. Method: immunoSEQ multiplex PCR; TCRdb's copy keeps in-frame clones and lacks some. The V and J calls and clone size are taken from that table; D and trimming were inferred from the DNA. This repertoire shows approximately 200,000 clones, approximately 86% found once; its top ten account for 1.1%.

The chain employs TRBV6-5 and TRBJ1-5, with D possibly being TRBD1 (6 bases). The source material was peripheral blood. The sequence came from a man aged 25-45 years with acute or convalescent COVID-19. CDR3 protein: CASGRREGDQPQHF. The CDR3 DNA reads TGTGCCAGCGGACGCAGGGAGGGGGATCAGCCCCAGCATTTT.